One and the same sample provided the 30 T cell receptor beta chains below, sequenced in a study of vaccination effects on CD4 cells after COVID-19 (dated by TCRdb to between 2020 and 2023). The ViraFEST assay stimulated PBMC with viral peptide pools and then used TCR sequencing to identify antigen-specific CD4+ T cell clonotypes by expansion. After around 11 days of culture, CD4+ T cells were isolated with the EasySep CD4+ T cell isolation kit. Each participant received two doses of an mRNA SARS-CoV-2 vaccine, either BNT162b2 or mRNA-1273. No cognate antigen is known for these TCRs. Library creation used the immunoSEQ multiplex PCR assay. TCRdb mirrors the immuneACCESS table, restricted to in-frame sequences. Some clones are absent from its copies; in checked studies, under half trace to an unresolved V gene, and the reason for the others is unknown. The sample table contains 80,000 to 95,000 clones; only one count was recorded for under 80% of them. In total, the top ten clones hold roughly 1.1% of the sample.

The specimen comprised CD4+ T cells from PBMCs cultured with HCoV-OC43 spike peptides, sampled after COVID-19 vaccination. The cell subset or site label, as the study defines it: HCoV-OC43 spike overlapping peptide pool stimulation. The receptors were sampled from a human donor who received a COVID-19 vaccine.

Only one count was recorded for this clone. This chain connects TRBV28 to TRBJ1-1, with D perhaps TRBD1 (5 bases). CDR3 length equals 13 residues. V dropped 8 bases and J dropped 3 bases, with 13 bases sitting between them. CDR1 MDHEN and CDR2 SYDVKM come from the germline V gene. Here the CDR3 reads CASAPGVYTEAFF. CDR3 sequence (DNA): TGTGCCAGCGCCCCGGGGGTTTACACTGAAGCTTTCTTT. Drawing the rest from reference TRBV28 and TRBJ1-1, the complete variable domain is DVKVTQSSRYLVKRTGEKVFLECVQDMDHENMFWYRQDPGLGLRLIYFSYDVKMKEKGDIPEGYSVSREKKERFSLILESASTNQTSMYLCASAPGVYTEAFFGQGTRLTVV.

The CDR3 loop reads CASSNRDRTF. The CDR3 bases are TGTGCCAGCAGTAACAGGGACCGCACCTTC. V usage is TRBV2 and J usage is TRBJ1-2; possible D gene TRBD1, 6 bases. Germline loops: CDR1 SNHLY, CDR2 FYNNEI. V gave up 5 bases and J gave up 13 bases, with 11 bases separating them. The CDR3 has 10 amino acids.

In nucleotides, the CDR3 is TGTGCCAGCAGCCAAGGAATTGCGGCAGGGCGCTACCTCTACGAGCAGTACGTC. Translating it yields CASSQGIAAGRYLYEQYV. The V gene is TRBV3-1 (or the pseudogene TRBV3-2), the J gene TRBJ2-7; TRBD1 is a possible D gene (5 bases). Trimming took off 1 base at V and 3 bases at J, with 22 bases between the two ends. The germline V gene encodes CDR1 LGHDT and CDR2 YNNKEL (reference sequence). The CDR3 is 18 residues long.

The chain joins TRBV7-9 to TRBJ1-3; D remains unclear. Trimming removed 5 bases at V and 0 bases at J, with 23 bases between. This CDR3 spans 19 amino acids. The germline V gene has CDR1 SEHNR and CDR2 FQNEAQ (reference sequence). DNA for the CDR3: TGTGCCAGCAGCCAGTGGAGCTCATTGATACTTAGCTCTGGAAACACCATATATTTT. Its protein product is CASSQWSSLILSSGNTIYF.

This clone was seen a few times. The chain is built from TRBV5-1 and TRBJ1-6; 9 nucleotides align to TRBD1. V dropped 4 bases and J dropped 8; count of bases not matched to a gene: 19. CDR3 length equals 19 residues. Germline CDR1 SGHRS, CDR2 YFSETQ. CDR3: CASSLQPGQGISNYSPLHF. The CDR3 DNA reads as TGCGCCAGCAGCCTCCAACCGGGACAGGGTATCAGCAACTATTCACCCCTCCACTTT. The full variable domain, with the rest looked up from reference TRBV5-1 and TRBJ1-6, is KAGVTQTPRYLIKTRGQQVTLSCSPISGHRSVSWYQQTPGQGLQFLFEYFSETQRNKGNFPGRFSGRQFSNSRSEMNVSTLELGDSALYLCASSLQPGQGISNYSPLHFGNGTRLTVT.

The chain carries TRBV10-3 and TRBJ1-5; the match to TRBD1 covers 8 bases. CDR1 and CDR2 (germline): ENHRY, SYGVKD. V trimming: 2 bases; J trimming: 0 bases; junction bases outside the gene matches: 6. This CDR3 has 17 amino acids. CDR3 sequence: CAISERLDRDSNQPQHF. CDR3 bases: TGTGCCATCAGTGAGCGCCTGGACAGGGATAGCAATCAGCCCCAGCATTTT.

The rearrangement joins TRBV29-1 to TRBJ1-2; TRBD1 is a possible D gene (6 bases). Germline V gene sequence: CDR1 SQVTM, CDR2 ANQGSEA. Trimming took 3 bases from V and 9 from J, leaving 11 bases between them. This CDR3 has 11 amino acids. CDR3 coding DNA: TGCAGCGTTGACAGGGGTTTTCGCTACACCTTC. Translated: CSVDRGFRYTF.

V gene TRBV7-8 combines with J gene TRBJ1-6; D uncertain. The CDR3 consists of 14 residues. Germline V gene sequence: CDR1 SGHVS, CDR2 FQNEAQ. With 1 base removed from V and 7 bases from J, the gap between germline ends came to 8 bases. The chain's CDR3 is CASSLVLGNSPLHF. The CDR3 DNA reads TGTGCCAGCAGCTTAGTCTTGGGGAATTCACCCCTCCACTTT.

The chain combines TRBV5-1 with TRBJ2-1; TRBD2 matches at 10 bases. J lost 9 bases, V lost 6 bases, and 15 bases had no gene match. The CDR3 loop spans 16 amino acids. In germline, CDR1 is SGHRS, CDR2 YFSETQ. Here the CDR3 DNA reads TGCGCCAGCAACCCTCAGGTCCGGACTAGCGGCGTTGAGCAGTTCTTC. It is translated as CASNPQVRTSGVEQFF.

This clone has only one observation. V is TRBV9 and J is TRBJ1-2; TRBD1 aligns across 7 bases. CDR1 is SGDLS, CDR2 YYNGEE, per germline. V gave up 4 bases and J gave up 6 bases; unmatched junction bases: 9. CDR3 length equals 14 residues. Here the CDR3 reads CASSSRTGVNGYTF. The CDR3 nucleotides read TGTGCCAGCAGCTCCCGGACAGGTGTAAATGGCTACACCTTC.

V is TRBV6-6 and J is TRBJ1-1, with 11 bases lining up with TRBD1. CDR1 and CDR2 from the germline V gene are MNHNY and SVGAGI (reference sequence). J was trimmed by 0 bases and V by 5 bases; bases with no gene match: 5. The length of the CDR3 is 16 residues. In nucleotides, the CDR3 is TGTGCCAGCAGTAAAGGACAGGGGGCCTTGAACACTGAAGCTTTCTTT. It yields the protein CASSKGQGALNTEAFF.

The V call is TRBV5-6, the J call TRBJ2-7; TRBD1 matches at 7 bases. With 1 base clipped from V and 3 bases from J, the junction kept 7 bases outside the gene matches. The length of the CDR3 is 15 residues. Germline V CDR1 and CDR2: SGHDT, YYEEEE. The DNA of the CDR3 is TGTGCCAGCAGCTTGAAGGGGGCAAAGAGCTACGAGCAGTACGTC. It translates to CASSLKGAKSYEQYV.

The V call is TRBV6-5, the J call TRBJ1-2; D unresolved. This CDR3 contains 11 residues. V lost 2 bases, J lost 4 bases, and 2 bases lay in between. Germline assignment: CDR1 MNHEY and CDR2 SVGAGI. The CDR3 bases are TGTGCCAGCAGTTACGGCTATGGCTACACCTTC. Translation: CASSYGYGYTF.

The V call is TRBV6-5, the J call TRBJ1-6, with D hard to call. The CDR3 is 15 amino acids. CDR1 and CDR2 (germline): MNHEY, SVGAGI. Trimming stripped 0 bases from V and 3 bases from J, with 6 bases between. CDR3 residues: CASSYSAVYNSPLHF. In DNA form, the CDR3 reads TGTGCCAGCAGTTACTCGGCCGTCTATAATTCACCCCTCCACTTT.

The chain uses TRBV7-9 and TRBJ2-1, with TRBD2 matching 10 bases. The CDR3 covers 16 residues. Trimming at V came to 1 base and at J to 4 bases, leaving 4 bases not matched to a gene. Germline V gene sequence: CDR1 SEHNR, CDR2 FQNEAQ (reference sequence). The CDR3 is CASSLGSGGVYNEQFF. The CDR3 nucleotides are TGTGCCAGCAGCTTAGGGAGCGGGGGGGTATACAATGAGCAGTTCTTC.

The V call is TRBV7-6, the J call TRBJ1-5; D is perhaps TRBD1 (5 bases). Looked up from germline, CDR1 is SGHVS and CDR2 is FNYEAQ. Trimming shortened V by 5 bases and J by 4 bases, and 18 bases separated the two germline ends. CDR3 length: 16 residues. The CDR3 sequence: CASSLLGREGNQPQHF. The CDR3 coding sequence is TGTGCCAGCAGCCTCTTAGGACGCGAGGGGAATCAGCCCCAGCATTTT.

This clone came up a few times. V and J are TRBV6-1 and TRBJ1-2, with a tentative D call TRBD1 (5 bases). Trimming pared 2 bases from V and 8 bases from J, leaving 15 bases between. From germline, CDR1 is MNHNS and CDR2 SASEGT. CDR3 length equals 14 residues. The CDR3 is CASSESGQLRGYTF. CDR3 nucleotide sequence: TGTGCCAGCAGTGAATCCGGACAATTGAGAGGCTACACCTTC.

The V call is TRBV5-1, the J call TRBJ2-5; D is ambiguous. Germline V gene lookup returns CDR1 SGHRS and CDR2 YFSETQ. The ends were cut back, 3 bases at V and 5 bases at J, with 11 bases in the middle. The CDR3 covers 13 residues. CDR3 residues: CASSSLREETQYF. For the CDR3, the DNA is TGCGCCAGCAGCTCCCTCCGAGAGGAGACCCAGTACTTC.

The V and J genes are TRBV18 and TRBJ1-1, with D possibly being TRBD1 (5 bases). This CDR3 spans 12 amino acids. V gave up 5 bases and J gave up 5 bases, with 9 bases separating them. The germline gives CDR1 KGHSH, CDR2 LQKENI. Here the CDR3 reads CASSMGVTEAFF. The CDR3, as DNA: TGTGCCAGCTCAATGGGGGTTACTGAAGCTTTCTTT.

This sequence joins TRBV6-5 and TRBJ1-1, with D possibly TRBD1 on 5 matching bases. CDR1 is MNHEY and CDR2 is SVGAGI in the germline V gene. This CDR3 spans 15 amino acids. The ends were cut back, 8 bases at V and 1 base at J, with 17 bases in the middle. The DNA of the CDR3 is TGTGCCAGCTTACCAGCGCGGGGCCCGAACACTGAAGCTTTCTTT. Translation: CASLPARGPNTEAFF.

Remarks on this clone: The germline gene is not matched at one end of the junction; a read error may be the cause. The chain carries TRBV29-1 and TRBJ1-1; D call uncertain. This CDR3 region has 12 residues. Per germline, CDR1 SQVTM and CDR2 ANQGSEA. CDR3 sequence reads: CAPAEVNTEAFF. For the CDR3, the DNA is TGTGCCCCGGCGGAGGTGAACACTGAAGCTTTCTTT.

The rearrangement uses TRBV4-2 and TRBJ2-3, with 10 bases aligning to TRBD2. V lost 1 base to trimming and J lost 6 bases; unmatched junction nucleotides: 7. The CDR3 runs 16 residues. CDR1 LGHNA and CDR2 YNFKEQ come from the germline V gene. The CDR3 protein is CASSQGGTSGTDTQYF. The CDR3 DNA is TGTGCCAGCAGCCAAGGAGGTACTAGCGGGACCGATACGCAGTATTTT.

CDR3 nucleotides: TGTGCCAGCAGTTTCATGGGGGGAAGCACCGGGGAGCTGTTTTTT. Protein: CASSFMGGSTGELFF. The V gene is TRBV6-6, the J gene TRBJ2-2, with D tentatively TRBD2 (6 bases). CDR3 length: 15 residues. CDR1 is MNHNY and CDR2 is SVGAGI in the germline V gene (reference sequence). Deletions cut 4 bases from V and 4 bases from J, with 13 bases between.

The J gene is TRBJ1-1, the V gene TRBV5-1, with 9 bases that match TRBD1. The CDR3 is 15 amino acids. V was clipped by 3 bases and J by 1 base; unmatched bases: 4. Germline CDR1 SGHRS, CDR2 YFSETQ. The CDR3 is CASSSADRGNTEAFF. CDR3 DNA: TGCGCCAGCAGCTCGGCGGACAGGGGGAACACTGAAGCTTTCTTT.

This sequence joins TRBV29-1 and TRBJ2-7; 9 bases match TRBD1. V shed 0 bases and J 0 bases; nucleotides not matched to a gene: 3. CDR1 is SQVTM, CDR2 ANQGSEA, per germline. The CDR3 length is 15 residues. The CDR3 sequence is CSVEDTTGGSYEQYV. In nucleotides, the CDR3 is TGCAGCGTTGAAGATACGACAGGGGGCTCCTACGAGCAGTACGTC.

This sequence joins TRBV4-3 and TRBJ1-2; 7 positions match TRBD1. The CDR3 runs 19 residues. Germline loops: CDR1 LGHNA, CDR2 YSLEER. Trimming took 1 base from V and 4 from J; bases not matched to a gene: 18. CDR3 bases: TGCGCCAGCAGCCAAGGGGGACCCGGACAGGTCGGGAGTAGCTATGGCTACACCTTC. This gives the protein CASSQGGPGQVGSSYGYTF.

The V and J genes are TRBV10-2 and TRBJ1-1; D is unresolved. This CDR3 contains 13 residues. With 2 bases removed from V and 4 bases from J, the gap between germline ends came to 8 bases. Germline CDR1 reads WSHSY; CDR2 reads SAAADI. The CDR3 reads CASSENRGTEAFF. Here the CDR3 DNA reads TGCGCCAGCAGTGAGAATCGGGGCACTGAAGCTTTCTTT.

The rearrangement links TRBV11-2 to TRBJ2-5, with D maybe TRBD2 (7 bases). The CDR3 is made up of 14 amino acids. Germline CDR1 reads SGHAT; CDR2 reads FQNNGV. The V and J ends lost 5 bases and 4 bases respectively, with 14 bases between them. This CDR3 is CASSPGGGPETQYF. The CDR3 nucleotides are TGTGCCAGCAGCCCTGGGGGGGGGCCAGAGACCCAGTACTTC.

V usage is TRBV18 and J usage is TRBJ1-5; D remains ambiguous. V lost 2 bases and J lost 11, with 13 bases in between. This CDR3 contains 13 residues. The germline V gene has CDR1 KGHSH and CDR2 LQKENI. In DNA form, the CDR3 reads TGTGCCAGCTCACCAAACCCCGACATGACCCAGCATTTT. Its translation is CASSPNPDMTQHF.

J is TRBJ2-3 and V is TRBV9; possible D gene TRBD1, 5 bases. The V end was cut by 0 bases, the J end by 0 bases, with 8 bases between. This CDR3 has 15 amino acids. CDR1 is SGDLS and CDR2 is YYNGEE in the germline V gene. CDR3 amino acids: CASSVVGHSTDTQYF. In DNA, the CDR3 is TGTGCCAGCAGCGTAGTAGGACATAGCACAGATACGCAGTATTTT.